This TCR beta chain emerged from a study of T cells after yellow fever vaccination. Study-level results: Reappearance after the booster was observed for most primary-vaccination clones (about 95% CD4, less than 90% CD8).

They built TCR cDNA with 5'RACE template switching, a step that put in a universal primer site and UMIs. TCRdb re-derived calls from the 5' RACE reads in MiXCR, one entry per CDR3 protein. The sample consists of fewer than 400,000 distinct CDR3 sequences, around 10% of them appearing once. The ends were cut back, 6 bases at V and 0 bases at J, with 8 bases in the middle. The CDR3 has 14 residues. CDR1 and CDR2 from the germline V gene are SGHVS and FQNEAQ. Worth noting for this clonotype: Its antigen is unknown.

This clonotype originated in a man between 18 and 35 years old who received the YFV17D yellow fever vaccine. The chain uses TRBV7-8 and TRBJ2-2; D is undetermined. The sample consisted of CD4+ T cells sorted from PBMCs, taken 45 days after the yellow fever booster vaccination. Here the CDR3 reads CASRPTPNTGELFF. For the CDR3, the DNA is TGTGCCAGCAGGCCCACACCGAACACCGGGGAGCTGTTTTTT.